The subject of this entry is one T cell receptor beta chain. The antigen is unknown. These data come from a study of cytomegalovirus exposure and HLA in healthy donors. Study as a whole: It was reported in a later analysis that the 120 or so validation repertoires used the same platform as the approximately 690 first-cohort repertoires.

Study-level points and caveats: The study designated fewer than 200 TCR beta chains cytomegalovirus-associated. Most TCR sequences showed up rarely, but some public TCRs showed up in many donors. Subsequent analysis revealed that first-cohort TCR clusters tended to co-occur in the 130 or so validation repertoires.

Measured with immunoSEQ multiplex PCR; TCRdb has only the in-frame clones, and not every one. The profile shows fewer than 400,000 clones, 86% of them singletons. The CDR3 contains 15 residues. From germline, CDR1 is MGHRA and CDR2 YSYEKL. The germline V and J ends were trimmed by 0 bases and 4 bases, with 13 bases remaining between them. The chain links TRBV4-1 to TRBJ2-7, with D possibly being TRBD1 (6 bases). The sequence came from a young woman in good health and CMV-seronegative. The sample was PBMCs. The CDR3, as DNA: TGCGCCAGCAGCCAAGACCCAGGGGCCCTATACGAGCAGTACTTC. It specifies CASSQDPGALYEQYF.